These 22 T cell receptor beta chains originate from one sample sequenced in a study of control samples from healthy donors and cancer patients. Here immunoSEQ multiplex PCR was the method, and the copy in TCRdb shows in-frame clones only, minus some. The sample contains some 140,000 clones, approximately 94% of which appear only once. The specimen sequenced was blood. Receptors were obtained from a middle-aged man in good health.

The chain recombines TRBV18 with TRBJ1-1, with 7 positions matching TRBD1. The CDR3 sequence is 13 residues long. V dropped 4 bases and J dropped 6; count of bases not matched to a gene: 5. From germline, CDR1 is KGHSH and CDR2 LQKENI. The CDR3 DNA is TGTGCCAGCTCACTCATCCAGGGGGCTGAAGCTTTCTTT. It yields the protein CASSLIQGAEAFF.

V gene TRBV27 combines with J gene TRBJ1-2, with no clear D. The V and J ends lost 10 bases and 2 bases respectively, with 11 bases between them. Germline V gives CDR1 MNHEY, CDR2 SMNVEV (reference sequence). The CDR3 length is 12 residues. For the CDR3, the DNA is TGTGCCACCTCCACAGCGAACTATGGCTACACCTTC. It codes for CATSTANYGYTF.

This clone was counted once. Here the CDR3 DNA reads TGTGCCAGCAGCGCCGGGGGGACAGGGATAAATAATTCACCCCTCCACTTT. It is translated as CASSAGGTGINNSPLHF. The chain recombines TRBV9 with TRBJ1-6; 9 nucleotides line up with TRBD1. Trimming at V came to 3 bases and at J to 5 bases, leaving 9 bases not matched to a gene. In germline, CDR1 is SGDLS, CDR2 YYNGEE. The CDR3 totals 17 residues.

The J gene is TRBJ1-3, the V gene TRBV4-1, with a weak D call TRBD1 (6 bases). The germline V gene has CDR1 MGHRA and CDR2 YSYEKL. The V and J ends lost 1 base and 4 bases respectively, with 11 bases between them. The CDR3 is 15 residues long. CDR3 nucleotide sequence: TGCGCCAGCAGCCAAGGGACAGTGGCAGGAAACACCATATATTTT. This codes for CASSQGTVAGNTIYF.

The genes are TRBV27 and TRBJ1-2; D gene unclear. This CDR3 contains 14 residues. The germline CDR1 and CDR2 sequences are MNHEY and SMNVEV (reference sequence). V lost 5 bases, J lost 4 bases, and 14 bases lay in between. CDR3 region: CASSPTDGSYGYTF. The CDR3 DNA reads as TGTGCCAGCAGTCCAACGGACGGTAGCTATGGCTACACCTTC.

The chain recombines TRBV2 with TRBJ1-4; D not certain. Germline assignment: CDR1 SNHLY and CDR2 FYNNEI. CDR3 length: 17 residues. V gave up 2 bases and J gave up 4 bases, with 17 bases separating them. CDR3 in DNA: TGTGCCAGCAGTGAATTCCTCTTCCCTAAGGATAATGAAAAACTGTTTTTT. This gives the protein CASSEFLFPKDNEKLFF.

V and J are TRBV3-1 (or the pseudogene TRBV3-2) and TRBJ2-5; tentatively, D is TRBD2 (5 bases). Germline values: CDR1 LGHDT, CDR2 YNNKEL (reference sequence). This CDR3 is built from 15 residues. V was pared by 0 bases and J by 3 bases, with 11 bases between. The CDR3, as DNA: TGTGCCAGCAGCCAAGATCGGAGGCAGAAAGAGACCCAGTACTTC. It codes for CASSQDRRQKETQYF.

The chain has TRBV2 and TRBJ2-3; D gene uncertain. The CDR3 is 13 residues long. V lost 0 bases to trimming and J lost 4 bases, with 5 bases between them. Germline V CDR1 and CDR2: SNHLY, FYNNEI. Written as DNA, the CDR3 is TGTGCCAGCAGTGAAGCCCCCGCAGATACGCAGTATTTT. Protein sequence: CASSEAPADTQYF. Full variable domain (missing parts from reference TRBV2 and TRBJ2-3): EPEVTQTPSHQVTQMGQEVILRCVPISNHLYFYWYRQILGQKVEFLVSFYNNEISEKSEIFDDQFSVERPDGSNFTLKIRSTKLEDSAMYFCASSEAPADTQYFGPGTRLTVL.

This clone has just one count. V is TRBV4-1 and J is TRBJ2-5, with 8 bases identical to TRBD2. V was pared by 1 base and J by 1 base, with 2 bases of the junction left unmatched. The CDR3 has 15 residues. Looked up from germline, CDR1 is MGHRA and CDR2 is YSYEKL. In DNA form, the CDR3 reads TGCGCCAGCAGCCAAGTCGGACTAGCCCAAGAGACCCAGTACTTC. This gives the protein CASSQVGLAQETQYF.

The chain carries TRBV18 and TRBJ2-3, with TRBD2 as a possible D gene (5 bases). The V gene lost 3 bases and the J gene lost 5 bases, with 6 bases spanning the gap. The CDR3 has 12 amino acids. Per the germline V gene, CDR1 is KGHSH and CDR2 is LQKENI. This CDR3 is CASSPEGDTQYF. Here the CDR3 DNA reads TGTGCCAGCTCACCCGAGGGAGATACGCAGTATTTT.

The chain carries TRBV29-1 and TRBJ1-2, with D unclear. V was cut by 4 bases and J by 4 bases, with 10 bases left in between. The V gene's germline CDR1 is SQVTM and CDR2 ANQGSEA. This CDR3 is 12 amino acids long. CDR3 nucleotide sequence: TGCAGCGTTGGGAAAGAGAGCTATGGCTACACCTTC. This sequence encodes CSVGKESYGYTF.

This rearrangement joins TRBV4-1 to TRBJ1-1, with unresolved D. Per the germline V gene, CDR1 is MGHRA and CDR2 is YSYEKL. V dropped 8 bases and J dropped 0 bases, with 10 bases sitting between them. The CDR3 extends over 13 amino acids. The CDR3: CASRSRMNTEAFF. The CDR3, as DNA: TGCGCCAGCCGAAGTCGAATGAACACTGAAGCTTTCTTT.

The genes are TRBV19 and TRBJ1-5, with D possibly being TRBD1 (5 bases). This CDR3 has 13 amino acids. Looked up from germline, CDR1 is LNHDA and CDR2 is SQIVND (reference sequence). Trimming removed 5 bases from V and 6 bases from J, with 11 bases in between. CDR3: CASSGGVGQPQHF. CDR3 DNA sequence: TGTGCCAGTAGTGGGGGGGTAGGTCAGCCCCAGCATTTT.

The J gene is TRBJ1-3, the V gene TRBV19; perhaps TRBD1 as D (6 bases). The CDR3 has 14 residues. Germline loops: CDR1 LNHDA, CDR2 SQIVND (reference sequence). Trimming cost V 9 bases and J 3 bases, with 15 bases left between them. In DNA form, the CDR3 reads TGTGCCAGCCAGGGGCTTAAGGTTGGAAACACCATATATTTT. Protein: CASQGLKVGNTIYF.

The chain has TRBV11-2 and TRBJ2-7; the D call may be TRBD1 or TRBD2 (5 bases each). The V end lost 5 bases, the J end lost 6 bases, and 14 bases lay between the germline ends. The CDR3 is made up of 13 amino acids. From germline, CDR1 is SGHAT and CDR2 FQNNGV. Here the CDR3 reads CASSDGTDTEQYF. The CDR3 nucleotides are TGTGCCAGCAGCGATGGGACGGATACCGAGCAGTACTTC.

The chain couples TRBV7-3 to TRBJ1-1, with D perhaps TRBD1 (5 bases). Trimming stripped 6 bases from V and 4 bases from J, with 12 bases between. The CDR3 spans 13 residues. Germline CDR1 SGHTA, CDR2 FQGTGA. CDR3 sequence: CASSLSGFTEAFF. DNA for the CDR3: TGTGCCAGCAGTCTATCAGGGTTCACTGAAGCTTTCTTT.

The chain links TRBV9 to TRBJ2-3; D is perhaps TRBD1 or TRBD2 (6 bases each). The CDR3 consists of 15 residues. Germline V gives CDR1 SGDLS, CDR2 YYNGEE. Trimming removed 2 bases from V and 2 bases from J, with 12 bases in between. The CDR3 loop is CASSVSWGATDTQYF. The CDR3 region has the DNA TGTGCCAGCAGCGTCTCCTGGGGGGCCACAGATACGCAGTATTTT. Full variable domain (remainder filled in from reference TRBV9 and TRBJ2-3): DSGVTQTPKHLITATGQRVTLRCSPRSGDLSVYWYQQSLDQGLQFLIQYYNGEERAKGNILERFSAQQFPDLHSELNLSSLELGDSALYFCASSVSWGATDTQYFGPGTRLTVL.

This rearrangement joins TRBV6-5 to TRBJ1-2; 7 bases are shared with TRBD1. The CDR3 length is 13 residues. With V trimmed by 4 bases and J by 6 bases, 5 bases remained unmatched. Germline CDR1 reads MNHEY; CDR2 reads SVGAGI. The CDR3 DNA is TGTGCCAGCAGTTTCGGGACAGAAGATGGCTACACCTTC. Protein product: CASSFGTEDGYTF.

Written as DNA, the CDR3 is TGTGCCAGTAGTACGGGGAATCAGCCCCAGCATTTT. Its translation: CASSTGNQPQHF. The chain couples TRBV19 to TRBJ1-5; D remains unclear. V gave up 4 bases and J gave up 4 bases, with 5 bases separating them. The CDR3 consists of 12 residues. The germline V gene has CDR1 LNHDA and CDR2 SQIVND (reference sequence).

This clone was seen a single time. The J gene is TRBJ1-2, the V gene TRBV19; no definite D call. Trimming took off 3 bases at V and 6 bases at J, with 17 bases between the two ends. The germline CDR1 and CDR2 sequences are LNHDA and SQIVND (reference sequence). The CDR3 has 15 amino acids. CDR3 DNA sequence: TGTGCCAGTAGTATCGGGGTCTTCGGAGCTGATGGCTACACCTTC. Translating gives CASSIGVFGADGYTF.

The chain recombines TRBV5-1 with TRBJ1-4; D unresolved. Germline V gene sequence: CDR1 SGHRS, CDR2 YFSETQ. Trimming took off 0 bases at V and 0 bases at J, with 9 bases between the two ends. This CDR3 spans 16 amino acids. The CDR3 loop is CASSLGQAPTNEKLFF. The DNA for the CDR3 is TGCGCCAGCAGCTTGGGCCAGGCTCCAACTAATGAAAAACTGTTTTTT.

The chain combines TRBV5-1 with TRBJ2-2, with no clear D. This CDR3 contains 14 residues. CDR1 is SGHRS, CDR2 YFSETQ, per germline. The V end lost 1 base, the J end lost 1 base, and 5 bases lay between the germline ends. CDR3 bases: TGCGCCAGCAGCTTGACAGTGAACACCGGGGAGCTGTTTTTT. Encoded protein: CASSLTVNTGELFF.